This T cell receptor (beta chain) is drawn from a study of T-cell memory formation after mild COVID-19. Study-wide context: TCR clusters were largely donor specific. Study-level results: A balance of CD4 and CD8 characterized clones contracting day 15 to 85, whereas later expanders leaned CD4+. The pre-infection memory compartment contained some responding clones, suggesting cross-reactive memory joined. The main location of contracting CD4+ clones was CM and EM, and that of contracting CD8+ clones was EMRA.

Between the trimmed V and J ends, which lost 4 bases and 0 bases, there was a span of 14 bases. Germline-derived CDR1 and CDR2 are SGHNT and YYREEE (reference sequence). There are 16 residues in the CDR3. MiXCR, run by TCRdb on the 5' RACE reads, gives a single entry per CDR3 protein. The sample gives 350,000 to 500,000 distinct CDR3 sequences, around 20% of which show up once; approximately 8.1% is in the top ten. Remarks on this clonotype: The antigen remains undetermined.

The rearrangement links TRBV5-4 to TRBJ2-1; no reliable D call. The material sequenced was PBMCs or a T cell subset sorted from them (not recorded which). The sequence was collected from an adult woman who had mild COVID-19 (a few samples of this study predate the infection). Cell type and time point are not known. The DNA of the CDR3 is TGTGCCAGCAGCGACGCTAGGGCCCCCTCCTACAATGAGCAGTTCTTC. Translating it yields CASSDARAPSYNEQFF.